One and the same sample provided the 19 T cell receptor delta chains below, sequenced in a study of gamma-delta T cells after stem cell transplantation. TCRdb fed the RT-PCR reads into CATT to redo clone calling. The sample records 450 to 600 delta-chain clones, roughly 40% being singletons. Sequences were obtained from gamma-delta T cells. These receptors were collected from a human donor. It is not recorded whose cells these are; they may come from a transplant donor.

Concerning this clone itself: It is likely a read error: a sequence one base away is far more abundant. V gene TRDV2 combines with J gene TRDJ3; TRDD3 agrees at 10 bases. Unmatched junction bases numbered 7, after V lost 0 bases and J lost 0 bases. The germline V gene has CDR1 GEAIGNYY and CDR2 EKD. The CDR3 totals 20 residues. The CDR3: CACDTVLGDARSWDTRQMFF. CDR3 bases: TGTGCCTGTGACACCGTACTGGGGGATGCTCGCTCCTGGGACACCCGACAGATGTTTTTC.

This clone was counted only a few times. One base separates it from a far larger clone, so it is likely a read error. The identical CDR3 is also encoded by other nucleotide sequences in the sample. V gene TRDV1 combines with J gene TRDJ1; the D gene could be TRDD2 or TRDD3 (7 bases each). This CDR3 is 23 amino acids long. The germline V and J ends were trimmed by 0 bases and 0 bases, with 32 bases remaining between them. Germline V gives CDR1 TSWWSYY, CDR2 QGS. The CDR3, as DNA: TGTGCTCTTGGGGAACTAGGAACTCTTCCTAAGTCTGACTGGGGCCCTTACACCGATAAACTCATCTTT. This codes for CALGELGTLPKSDWGPYTDKLIF.

The chain has TRDV2 and TRDJ1; the match to TRDD3 covers 13 bases. Germline CDR1 reads GEAIGNYY; CDR2 reads EKD. The V and J ends lost 0 bases and 3 bases, in that order; junction bases with no gene match: 9. This CDR3 is 18 amino acids long. The CDR3 sequence: CACDTVSTGGYGADKLIF. CDR3 nucleotide sequence: TGTGCCTGTGACACCGTTAGTACTGGGGGATACGGGGCCGATAAACTCATCTTT.

There are a few counts of this clone. For this DNA, TCRdb reports the protein of a much larger clone, which diverges at residue 9, most likely from a read error; the protein presented here is translated directly from the DNA. The V gene is TRDV2, the J gene TRDJ1, with 8 positions matching TRDD3. V gave up 3 bases and J gave up 0 bases; unmatched junction bases: 8. Germline-derived CDR1 and CDR2 are GEAIGNYY and EKD. CDR3 length: 16 amino acids. CDR3 in amino acids: CACDRTGGAYTDKLIF. Here the CDR3 DNA reads TGTGCCTGTGACCGTACTGGGGGGGCGTACACCGATAAACTCATCTTT.

The chain links TRDV1 to TRDJ1; a possible D gene is TRDD3 (6 bases). V lost 3 bases and J 3 bases, leaving 14 bases between the germline ends. CDR3 length equals 15 residues. Germline values: CDR1 TSWWSYY, CDR2 QGS. DNA of the CDR3: TGTGCTCTTGGGGAGAGTACGCCTGGGGCCGATAAACTCATCTTT. This translates into CALGESTPGADKLIF.

This clone rates as large (0.1 to 1%). The chain employs TRDV3 and TRDJ1; 7 bases agree with TRDD3. CDR3 length: 16 amino acids. With V trimmed by 3 bases and J by 0 bases, 13 bases remained unmatched. Germline CDR1 reads TVYSNPD; CDR2 reads GDNSRS (reference sequence). Written as DNA, the CDR3 is TGTGCCTTGCCCTCCCCATGGGGGACCGACACCGATAAACTCATCTTT. It specifies CALPSPWGTDTDKLIF. Based on the CDR3 plus reference TRDV3 and TRDJ1, the full variable domain is CDKVTQSSPDQTVASGSEVVLLCTYDTVYSNPDLFWYRIRPDYSFQFVFYGDNSRSEGADFTQGRFSVKHILTQKAFHLVISPVRTEDSATYYCALPSPWGTDTDKLIFGKGTRVTVEP.

This clone was seen more than once but under ten times. This likely reflects a read error, since a far larger clone is one base away. Other DNA sequences in this specimen translate into the identical CDR3. The V gene is TRDV2, the J gene TRDJ1; a weak D match, TRDD3 (6 bases). CDR3 length equals 21 residues. Germline lookup yields CDR1 GEAIGNYY and CDR2 EKD. V shed 5 bases and J shed 0 bases, with 33 bases lying between them. For the CDR3, the DNA is TGTGCCTGTGTCTCTCTACTCGTTGGGGGGCCCTTGTCGAACTACACCGATAAACTCATCTTT. Its translation: CACVSLLVGGPLSNYTDKLIF.

Sample share makes this clone large. The sample holds other DNA sequences that translate to the same CDR3. The V and J genes are TRDV2 and TRDJ3, with 7 bases matching TRDD3. V was pared by 0 bases and J by 1 base, with 26 bases of the junction left unmatched. In germline, CDR1 is GEAIGNYY, CDR2 EKD. The CDR3 has 25 residues. In DNA form, the CDR3 reads TGTGCCTGTGACACCGTGAGTGGATGGGGGACCCCGCTTCGTTTATCGTCCTGGGACACCCGACAGATGTTTTTC. Translation: CACDTVSGWGTPLRLSSWDTRQMFF.

This clone has a handful of counts. It is likely a read error: a sequence one base away is far more abundant. Additional DNA sequences in this sample encode the identical CDR3. This sequence joins TRDV1 and TRDJ1; 13 bases are shared with TRDD3. Germline V gene sequence: CDR1 TSWWSYY, CDR2 QGS. The CDR3 runs 21 residues. The V gene end was trimmed by 2 bases and the J gene end by 1 base; junction bases not matched to a gene: 16. DNA for the CDR3: TGTGCTCTTGGGGAAGCTTTCCCACTTTACTGGGGGATACGCGTCACCGATAAACTCATCTTT. Residues: CALGEAFPLYWGIRVTDKLIF.

Details on this clone: A read error is likely here: a far larger clone is one base away. The sample carries other DNA sequences with the same CDR3. The V gene is TRDV2, the J gene TRDJ1, with D possibly being TRDD1 or TRDD3 (6 bases each). The CDR3 loop spans 13 amino acids. The germline V gene encodes CDR1 GEAIGNYY and CDR2 EKD. CDR3 loop: CACDTVGGNKLIF. As DNA, the CDR3 is TGTGCCTGTGACACCGTCGGGGGAAATAAACTCATCTTC.

Regarding this clone: The mismatch at residue 5 between this DNA's translation and the TCRdb protein of a much larger clone likely reflects a read error; the protein shown is translated from the DNA. CDR3 coding DNA: TGTGCCTTTAGTAGGGATAACCACACCGATAAACTCATCTTT. Amino acid sequence: CAFSRDNHTDKLIF. V is TRDV3 and J is TRDJ1; D may be TRDD3 (6 bases). Germline CDR1 and CDR2: TVYSNPD and GDNSRS (reference sequence). This CDR3 is built from 14 residues. The V end lost 0 bases, the J end lost 0 bases, and 11 bases lay between the germline ends.

Concerning this clone: Given a far larger clone just one base away, this is likely a sequencing read error. Other DNA sequences within the sample encode an identical CDR3. The chain links TRDV2 to TRDJ1, with TRDD3 identical over 11 bases. The length of the CDR3 is 17 residues. CDR1 is GEAIGNYY, CDR2 EKD, per germline. CDR3 loop: CACDTLLGDTYTDKLIF. CDR3 sequence (DNA): TGTGCCTGTGACACGTTGTTGGGGGATACGTACACTGATAAACTCATCTTT.

This clone came up once. Given a much more abundant clone one base away, this may be a read error. This chain links TRDV1 with TRDJ1; TRDD3 aligns across 7 bases. The V segment lost 3 bases and the J segment 4 bases; nucleotides outside the gene matches: 44. The CDR3 is 27 residues long. Germline-derived CDR1 and CDR2 are TSWWSYY and QGS. CDR3 amino acids: CALGDPIHDFWAVLGLQNRFGIDKLIF. The CDR3 bases are TGTGCTCTTGGGGATCCTATCCACGATTTTTGGGCGGTACTGGGGCTCCAAAATCGCTTCGGGATCGATAAACTCATCTTT.

This clone appeared a few times. TCRdb assigns this DNA the protein of a much larger clone, which departs from its translation at residue 4; this likely reflects a read error, and the protein shown comes from translating the DNA. The chain carries TRDV2 and TRDJ1, with 13 bases fitting TRDD3. The CDR3 is 18 amino acids. After removal of 5 bases from V and 0 bases from J, the junction contained 11 bases not matched to a gene. The germline gives CDR1 GEAIGNYY, CDR2 EKD. The CDR3 reads CACGSLLGDTEYTDKLIF. CDR3 coding DNA: TGTGCCTGTGGCTCCCTACTGGGGGATACGGAGTACACCGATAAACTCATCTTT.

The chain links TRDV2 to TRDJ1; no reliable D call. The germline CDR1 and CDR2 sequences are GEAIGNYY and EKD. CDR3 length: 16 amino acids. Trimming pared 3 bases from V and 4 bases from J, leaving 20 bases between. CDR3 nucleotide sequence: TGTGCCTGTGACGTCCTGAGAACTCACCCCGACGATAAACTCATCTTT. Encoded protein: CACDVLRTHPDDKLIF.

By share, this clone counts as medium-sized. The chain links TRDV1 to TRDJ3, with 12 bases matching TRDD3. Germline loops: CDR1 TSWWSYY, CDR2 QGS. After removal of 5 bases from V and 0 bases from J, the junction contained 32 bases not matched to a gene. The CDR3 loop spans 28 amino acids. In DNA form, the CDR3 reads TGTGCTCTTGGGAGGGCCCCCCTCTTCCTGCCCGACTGGGGGATACTGTGGTCTGGCTCCTGGGACACCCGACAGATGTTTTTC. Translating it yields CALGRAPLFLPDWGILWSGSWDTRQMFF.

Concerning this clone itself: A far larger clone differs by one base, so this is likely a read error. Other DNA sequences in this specimen translate into the identical CDR3. This chain joins TRDV1 and TRDJ1, with a possible D match to TRDD3 (5 bases). The CDR3 is 14 residues long. Germline loops: CDR1 TSWWSYY, CDR2 QGS. The CDR3 DNA sequence: TGTGCTCTTGGACGAGGGATCCCTCACCTTAAACTTATCTTT. It encodes CALGRGIPHLKLIF.

Turning to this clone: Possible read error: a much larger clone is one base away. This specimen includes other DNA sequences encoding the same CDR3. J is TRDJ2 and V is TRDV1; D perhaps matches TRDD2 (6 bases). Germline CDR1 TSWWSYY, CDR2 QGS. V lost 6 bases, J lost 5 bases, and 46 bases lay in between. This CDR3 is 25 amino acids long. This CDR3 is CALGVLRREILNSTTLRYLTAQLFF. The CDR3 bases are TGTGCTCTTGGAGTCCTACGTAGGGAGATACTTAACAGCACAACTCTTCGATACTTAACAGCACAACTCTTCTTT.

Notes on this clone: This clone may be a read error of a much larger clone one base away. The sample contains more than one DNA sequence encoding this CDR3. The chain is built from TRDV1 and TRDJ2; the D gene is possibly TRDD3 (5 bases). Germline CDR1 is TSWWSYY and CDR2 is QGS. This CDR3 comprises 25 residues. The V end was cut by 6 bases, the J end by 5 bases, with 46 bases between. The CDR3 bases are TGTGCTCTTGGAGTTCTACGTAGGGAGATACTTAACAGCACAACTCTCCGATACTTAACAGCACAACTCTTCTTT. Translation gives CALGVLRREILNSTTLRYLTAQLFF.